The clone carrying this TCR beta chain appeared many times. Its antigen is undetermined. Samples each supplied approximately 0.55 ug of bulk tumor genomic DNA as template. Biopsies that were spaced far apart were taken, several per primary tumor, during surgery. Untreated, newly diagnosed non-small cell lung cancer patients underwent curative surgery. The data stem from a study of immune heterogeneity within non-small cell lung tumors. Study overall: It was found that the tumors were several squamous cell carcinomas, around 11 non-squamous carcinomas and 1 not otherwise specified.

Notes on the study in general: Although only moderate, the correlation of local T-cell clonality with local tumor mutational burden was significant (R 0.3 to 0.35). Within each patient, tumor sites shared identical dominant CDR3 beta clonotypes and also held site-unique high-frequency clones. Across individual patients, the high-frequency T-cell receptor beta clonotypes were largely distinct.

With 32 V and 13 J primers, multiplex PCR amplified the TCR beta CDR3. TCRdb called the multiplex PCR reads again in MiXCR, with one record for every CDR3 protein. This table has 15,000 or so distinct CDR3 sequences, approximately 30% appearing once. The sequencing input was lung tumor tissue. The clonotype comes from a man in his forties with non-small cell lung cancer.

CDR3 sequence reads: CSARALAGGRTDTQYF. CDR3 DNA: TGCAGTGCTAGGGCCCTAGCGGGAGGGAGGACAGATACGCAGTATTTT. The chain employs TRBV20-1 and TRBJ2-3; 12 bases line up with TRBD2. The CDR3 is made up of 16 amino acids. The germline V gene has CDR1 DFQATT and CDR2 SNEGSKA (reference sequence). Trimming removed 3 bases from V and 3 bases from J; junction bases left unmatched: 7.